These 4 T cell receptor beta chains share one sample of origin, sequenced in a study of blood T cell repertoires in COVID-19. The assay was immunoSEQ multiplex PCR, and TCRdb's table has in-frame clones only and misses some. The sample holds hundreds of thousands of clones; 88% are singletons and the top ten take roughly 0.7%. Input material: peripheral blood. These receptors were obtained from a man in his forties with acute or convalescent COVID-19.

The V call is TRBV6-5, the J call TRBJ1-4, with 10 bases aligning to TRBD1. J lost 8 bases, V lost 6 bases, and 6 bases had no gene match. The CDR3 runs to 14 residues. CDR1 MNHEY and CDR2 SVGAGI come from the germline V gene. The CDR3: CASRRQGAGEKLFF. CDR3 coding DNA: TGTGCCAGCAGGCGACAGGGGGCGGGGGAAAAACTGTTTTTT.

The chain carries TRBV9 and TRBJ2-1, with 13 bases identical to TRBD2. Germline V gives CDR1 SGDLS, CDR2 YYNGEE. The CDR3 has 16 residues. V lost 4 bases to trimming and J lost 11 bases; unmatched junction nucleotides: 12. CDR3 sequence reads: CASSPQGLAGDSKQFF. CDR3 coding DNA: TGTGCCAGCAGCCCACAAGGACTAGCGGGAGACTCTAAGCAGTTCTTC.

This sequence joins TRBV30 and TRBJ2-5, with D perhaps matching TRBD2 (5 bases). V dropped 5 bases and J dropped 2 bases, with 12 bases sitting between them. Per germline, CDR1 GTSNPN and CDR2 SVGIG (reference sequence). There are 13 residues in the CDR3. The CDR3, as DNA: TGTGCCTGGGCCGCGGGCGGTCAAGAGACCCAGTACTTC. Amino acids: CAWAAGGQETQYF.

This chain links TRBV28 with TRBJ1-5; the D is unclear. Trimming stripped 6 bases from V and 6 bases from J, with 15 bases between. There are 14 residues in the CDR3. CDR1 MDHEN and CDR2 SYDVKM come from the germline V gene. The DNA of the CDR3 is TGTGCCAGCAGGTCTTACCCGGGAGGTCAGCCCCAGCATTTT. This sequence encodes CASRSYPGGQPQHF. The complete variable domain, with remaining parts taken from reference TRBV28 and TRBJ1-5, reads DVKVTQSSRYLVKRTGEKVFLECVQDMDHENMFWYRQDPGLGLRLIYFSYDVKMKEKGDIPEGYSVSREKKERFSLILESASTNQTSMYLCASRSYPGGQPQHFGDGTRLSIL.